Below are 11 T cell receptor beta chains sequenced from a single sample in a study. A single record per CDR3 protein comes from TCRdb applying MiXCR to the RT-PCR reads. The sample consists of hundreds of thousands of distinct CDR3 sequences, 13% to 15% of them appearing once. The specimen sequenced was memory CD4+ T cells from blood. These receptors were obtained from a female donor in good health, serving as a healthy control.

The chain couples TRBV20-1 to TRBJ1-6; possibly TRBD1 for D (5 bases). Germline lookup yields CDR1 DFQATT and CDR2 SNEGSKA (reference sequence). Trimming pared 6 bases from V and 10 bases from J, leaving 19 bases between. The CDR3 consists of 14 residues. The CDR3 DNA follows: TGCAGTGCCCAGATCGGGCAGGGCAAATCACCCCTCCACTTT. Its translation: CSAQIGQGKSPLHF.

Only a few counts were recorded for this clonotype. V gene TRBV28 combines with J gene TRBJ1-2, with D possibly being TRBD1 (6 bases). The V and J ends lost 1 base and 13 bases respectively, with 22 bases between them. CDR3 length: 15 amino acids. CDR1 and CDR2 (germline): MDHEN, SYDVKM. The CDR3 DNA reads as TGTGCCAGCAGTTTATCGTCAGAACAGGGTCCTGGTTGCACCTTC. Residues: CASSLSSEQGPGCTF.

The chain links TRBV10-3 to TRBJ1-6, with 9 bases that match TRBD1. J gave up 7 bases and V 10 bases, and 8 bases lay outside the gene matches. Germline V lookup: CDR1 ENHRY, CDR2 SYGVKD. The CDR3 covers 14 residues. The CDR3 sequence is CATRQGETNSPLHF. The CDR3 nucleotides are TGTGCCACCCGACAGGGGGAAACGAATTCACCCCTCCACTTT.

This chain connects TRBV14 to TRBJ2-5; D is unclear. The germline V and J ends were trimmed by 4 bases and 2 bases, with 11 bases remaining between them. Germline V gene data show CDR1 as SGHDN and CDR2 as FVKESK. This CDR3 has 14 residues. Written as DNA, the CDR3 is TGTGCCAGCAGCCTGCCCGGCCTACAAGAGACCCAGTACTTC. It codes for CASSLPGLQETQYF.

This clonotype has just a few counts. An end of the junction differs from the germline gene, which may be a read error. The gene calls are TRBV20-1 and TRBJ2-3; D may be TRBD2 (6 bases). The CDR3 runs to 14 residues. In germline, CDR1 is DFQATT, CDR2 SNEGSKA (reference sequence). CDR3: CSAGDGGFGDTQYF. The CDR3 nucleotides are TGCAGTGCTGGAGATGGGGGGTTTGGAGATACGCAGTATTTT.

A few counts support this clonotype. V gene TRBV15 combines with J gene TRBJ2-3, with D hard to call. The germline V and J ends were trimmed by 1 base and 4 bases, with 6 bases remaining between them. Germline V gene lookup returns CDR1 LNHNV and CDR2 YYDKDF (reference sequence). The CDR3 is 13 amino acids. The CDR3 loop reads CATSRVVADTQYF. Here the CDR3 DNA reads TGTGCCACCAGCAGAGTGGTAGCAGATACGCAGTATTTT. The full variable domain, in which reference TRBV15 and TRBJ2-3 provide the parts outside the CDR3, is DAMVIQNPRYQVTQFGKPVTLSCSQTLNHNVMYWYQQKSSQAPKLLFHYYDKDFNNEADTPDNFQSRRPNTSFCFLDIRSPGLGDTAMYLCATSRVVADTQYFGPGTRLTVL.

This clonotype was detected a few times. This chain joins TRBV28 and TRBJ2-7; 9 bases align to TRBD1. The germline gives CDR1 MDHEN, CDR2 SYDVKM. The trim removed 6 bases at V and 5 bases at J, leaving 11 bases unmatched. The CDR3 loop spans 15 amino acids. CDR3 sequence (DNA): TGTGCCAGCAGCCGCCTTTGGGACAGGGTCCACGAGCAGTACTTC. Translating gives CASSRLWDRVHEQYF. The variable domain in full, completed from reference TRBV28 and TRBJ2-7, reads DVKVTQSSRYLVKRTGEKVFLECVQDMDHENMFWYRQDPGLGLRLIYFSYDVKMKEKGDIPEGYSVSREKKERFSLILESASTNQTSMYLCASSRLWDRVHEQYFGPGTRLTVT.

The chain combines TRBV6-1 with TRBJ2-5; TRBD2 aligns across 7 bases. The germline V gene has CDR1 MNHNS and CDR2 SASEGT. The ends lost 3 bases at V and 9 bases at J; junction bases unmatched: 10. CDR3 length: 14 residues. CDR3 sequence: CASSDLAEGRAQYF. The CDR3 region has the DNA TGTGCCAGCAGTGATCTGGCGGAGGGGAGGGCCCAGTACTTC.

This clonotype was counted only a few times. The V and J genes are TRBV7-9 and TRBJ2-2; D perhaps matches TRBD2 (5 bases). From germline, CDR1 is SEHNR and CDR2 FQNEAQ (reference sequence). Between the trimmed V and J ends, which lost 2 bases and 8 bases, there was a span of 9 bases. The CDR3 is 13 residues long. CDR3 region: CASSLPGNGELFF. Here the CDR3 DNA reads TGTGCCAGCAGCTTACCGGGGAATGGGGAGCTGTTTTTT. The variable domain in full, completed from reference TRBV7-9 and TRBJ2-2, reads DTGVSQNPRHKITKRGQNVTFRCDPISEHNRLYWYRQTLGQGPEFLTYFQNEAQLEKSRLLSDRFSAERPKGSFSTLEIQRTEQGDSAMYLCASSLPGNGELFFGEGSRLTVL.

This clonotype occurred many times. The rearrangement joins TRBV7-2 to TRBJ2-5, with D possibly called TRBD1 or TRBD2 (5 bases each). Per germline, CDR1 SGHTA and CDR2 FQGNSA. CDR3 size: 13 residues. Trimming shortened V by 6 bases and J by 4 bases, and 12 bases separated the two germline ends. CDR3 region: CASSYGTGETQYF. The CDR3 nucleotides are TGTGCCAGCAGTTACGGGACGGGAGAGACCCAGTACTTC.

The chain couples TRBV6-2 or TRBV6-3 to TRBJ1-5; D ambiguous. V was cut by 0 bases and J by 4 bases, with 13 bases left in between. Germline values: CDR1 MNHEY, CDR2 SVGEGT. The CDR3 is 16 residues long. CDR3 sequence (DNA): TGTGCCAGCAGTTACTCGACCCGGCGGTCTAATCAGCCCCAGCATTTT. This codes for CASSYSTRRSNQPQHF.